This TCR beta chain was captured by sequencing in a study of cytomegalovirus exposure and HLA in healthy donors. Study results and caveats: TCR beta chains numbering 150 to 200 were designated cytomegalovirus-associated. The analysis excluded some indistinguishable V segments, including TRBV6-2 and TRBV6-3. In terms of immune exposure information, only CMV serostatus was available.

The CDR3 has 19 amino acids. V was pared by 4 bases and J by 0 bases, with 10 bases of the junction left unmatched. In germline, CDR1 is LNHDA, CDR2 SQIVND (reference sequence). Of note for this clone: Antigen: not known.

The PCR employed 60 Vbeta primers together with 13 Jbeta primers. Assay: immunoSEQ multiplex PCR; the TCRdb copy retains only in-frame clones and omits some. The sample yields over 200,000 clones, about 85% seen once. Nominally healthy donors provided the samples, though records likely missed some immune exposures. The sequenced sample consisted of PBMCs. The V call is TRBV19, the J call TRBJ2-6; 9 bases are a match to TRBD1. This sequence was found in a human donor in good health. Here the CDR3 reads CASSSPAGQGLSGANVLTF. In nucleotides, the CDR3 is TGTGCCAGTAGTAGCCCCGCGGGACAGGGACTCTCTGGGGCCAACGTCCTGACTTTC.